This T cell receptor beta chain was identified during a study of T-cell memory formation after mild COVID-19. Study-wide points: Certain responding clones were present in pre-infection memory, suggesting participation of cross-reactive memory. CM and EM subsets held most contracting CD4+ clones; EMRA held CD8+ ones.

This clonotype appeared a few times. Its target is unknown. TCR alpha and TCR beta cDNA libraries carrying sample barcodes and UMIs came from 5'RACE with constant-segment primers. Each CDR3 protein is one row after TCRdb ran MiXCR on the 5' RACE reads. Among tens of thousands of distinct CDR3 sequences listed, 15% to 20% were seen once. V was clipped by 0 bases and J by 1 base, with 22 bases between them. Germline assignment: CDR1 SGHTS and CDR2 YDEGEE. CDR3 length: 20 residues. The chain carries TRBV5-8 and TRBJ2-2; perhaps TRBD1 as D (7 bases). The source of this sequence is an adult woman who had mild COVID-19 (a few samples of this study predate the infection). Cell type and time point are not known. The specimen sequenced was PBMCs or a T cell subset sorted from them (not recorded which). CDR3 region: CASSLAETGWPGGNTGELFF. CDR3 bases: TGTGCCAGCAGCTTGGCGGAGACAGGGTGGCCCGGGGGGAACACCGGGGAGCTGTTTTTT.